The TCR beta chain described here comes from a study of blood T cell repertoires in COVID-19. This table comes from immunoSEQ multiplex PCR, and its TCRdb copy is limited to in-frame clones, with some not included. Of a few hundred thousand clones in the sample, less than 95% were seen once. The CDR3 is 14 amino acids. V was cut by 1 base and J by 2 bases, with 8 bases left in between. Germline V gene sequence: CDR1 KGHSH, CDR2 LQKENI. This sequence was found in a man aged 18 to 30 who had recovered from COVID-19. The chain couples TRBV18 to TRBJ2-5; no firm D call. Sequenced sample: PBMCs or T cells enriched from blood (not recorded which). In DNA form, the CDR3 reads TGTGCCAGCTCACCACTTGGTAGTCAAGAGACCCAGTACTTC. It translates to CASSPLGSQETQYF.